The TCR beta chain described here comes from a study of T-cell memory formation after mild COVID-19. The wider study: Across donors, TCR clusters were largely donor specific.

Each CDR3 protein is one row after TCRdb ran MiXCR on the 5' RACE reads. This sample has under 300,000 distinct CDR3 sequences, with about 16% found just once. The V end was cut by 6 bases, the J end by 7 bases, with 7 bases between. The CDR3 runs to 11 residues. Germline assignment: CDR1 SNHLY and CDR2 FYNNEI. Study results and limitations: Among clones contracting day 15 to 85, CD4/CD8 was balanced, whereas later expanders leaned CD4+. Nothing confirmed that second-wave clones peaking on day 37 were specific for SARS-CoV-2.

With respect to this clonotype: Its antigen is not known.

The receptor's source is a man between 18 and 35 years old who had mild COVID-19 (a few samples of this study predate the infection). Cell type and time point are not known. The sequenced sample consisted of PBMCs or a T cell subset sorted from them (not recorded which). J is TRBJ2-1 and V is TRBV2; D is undetermined. The CDR3 sequence: CASRPFNEQFF. For the CDR3, the DNA is TGTGCCAGCAGACCCTTTAATGAGCAGTTCTTC.